The sequence of this TCR beta chain was determined in a study of metastatic and nonmetastatic thyroid tumors. This clone was counted ten times or more. Germline V gene data show CDR1 as SGHDN and CDR2 as FVKESK. V shed 1 base, J shed 4 bases, and the junction held 3 bases outside the gene matches. The CDR3 extends over 15 amino acids. TCRdb re-called clones via MiXCR from the PCR reads. Of 30,000 to 50,000 clones in the sample, 13% were seen once. No patient had received any treatment before thyroid surgery. Sequenced sample: blood. The receptor comes from a female donor with papillary thyroid cancer or a benign thyroid nodule (not recorded which). Some clones in this sample may be carry-over from other donors' samples. This rearrangement joins TRBV14 to TRBJ2-1, with 8 bases matching TRBD1. CDR3 amino acids: CASSQGDRGYNEQFF. Written as DNA, the CDR3 is TGTGCCAGCAGCCAAGGAGACAGGGGTTACAATGAGCAGTTCTTC.